This is a list of T cell receptor beta chains from one sample in a study of PD-1 blockade in classical Hodgkin lymphoma. Profiling relied on immunoSEQ multiplex PCR, and the TCRdb table lists in-frame clones only, not all of them. The sample holds more than 10,000 clones, 80% to 95% seen once. Material: peripheral blood mononuclear cells (PBMCs), obtained at baseline. These receptors came from a human donor with classical Hodgkin lymphoma. Each CDR3 is given with its conserved first and last residue. The D gene is left open where the match is weak. Size values are once, few and many counts, or a class for expanded clones, and some rows have none.

j_gene,v_gene,d_gene,abundance,CDR3aa,CDR3nt
TRBJ2-2,TRBV15,NA,NA,CATSRDAVTGELFF,TGTGCCACCAGCAGAGATGCGGTTACCGGGGAGCTGTTTTTT
TRBJ1-2,TRBV5-6,TRBD1,NA,CASRTTQTGTVYGYTF,TGTGCCAGCAGAACTACGCAAACCGGGACAGTCTATGGCTACACCTTC
TRBJ2-7,TRBV6-5,TRBD2,NA,CASSYLSTGGRNEQYF,TGTGCCAGCAGTTACCTTTCAACGGGAGGTCGGAACGAGCAGTACTTC
TRBJ2-7,TRBV5-1,TRBD1,NA,CASSELGQGSYEQYF,TGCGCCAGCAGCGAGCTGGGACAGGGCTCCTACGAGCAGTACTTC
TRBJ2-7,TRBV7-6,NA,NA,CASSFRAGDHTGEQYF,TGTGCCAGCAGCTTTCGTGCTGGGGACCACACGGGAGAGCAGTACTTC
TRBJ1-5,TRBV5-5,TRBD1,NA,CASSYERPGQGANQPQHF,TGTGCCAGCAGCTACGAACGACCGGGACAGGGGGCGAATCAGCCCCAGCATTTT
TRBJ2-2,TRBV7-6,TRBD2,once,CASSRDYLNTGELFF,TGTGCCAGCAGCCGGGACTATCTTAACACCGGGGAGCTGTTTTTT
TRBJ1-4,TRBV9,TRBD1,NA,CASSVTGTGNEKLFF,TGTGCCAGCAGCGTCACCGGGACAGGGAATGAAAAACTGTTTTTT
TRBJ2-5,TRBV5-1,NA,NA,CASSFQQGGETQYF,TGCGCCAGCAGCTTTCAACAGGGAGGAGAGACCCAGTACTTC
TRBJ2-7,TRBV2,TRBD2,NA,CASSERGDVSYEQYF,TGTGCCAGCAGTGAGCGGGGGGATGTCTCCTACGAGCAGTACTTC
TRBJ1-2,TRBV7-9,NA,NA,CASSSQQAIYGYTF,TGTGCCAGCAGCTCACAACAGGCGATCTATGGCTACACCTTC
TRBJ1-1,TRBV6-6,NA,NA,CASSSRPRGTNTEAFF,TGTGCCAGCAGTTCCCGACCCCGGGGCACAAACACTGAAGCTTTCTTT
TRBJ1-5,TRBV6-1,NA,NA,CASSEAQGDGQPQHF,TGTGCCAGCAGTGAAGCACAGGGTGACGGTCAGCCCCAGCATTTT
TRBJ1-2,TRBV5-1,TRBD1,NA,CASSSVPGQVNYGYTF,TGCGCCAGCAGCTCCGTCCCGGGACAGGTGAACTATGGCTACACCTTC
TRBJ1-2,TRBV28,TRBD1,once,CASSLGPGQAYGYTF,TGTGCCAGCAGTTTAGGACCGGGACAGGCGTATGGCTACACCTTC
TRBJ2-5,TRBV4-1,NA,NA,CASSHAGFQETQYF,TGCGCCAGCAGCCACGCGGGGTTCCAAGAGACCCAGTACTTC
TRBJ2-7,TRBV5-4,TRBD1,NA,CASSPKGRTGAHYEQYF,TGTGCCAGCAGCCCAAAGGGCCGGACAGGGGCACACTACGAGCAGTACTTC
TRBJ2-5,TRBV7-3,NA,NA,CASSLAREPTLKETQYF,TGTGCCAGCAGCTTAGCCAGGGAGCCCACCCTAAAAGAGACCCAGTACTTC
TRBJ2-7,TRBV6-5,NA,NA,CASSYGGLSSEQYF,TGTGCCAGCAGCTATGGGGGTTTATCCTCCGAGCAGTACTTC
TRBJ1-4,TRBV5-6,TRBD1,NA,CASSFDYRGPFEKLFF,TGTGCCAGCAGCTTTGACTACAGGGGGCCCTTTGAAAAACTGTTTTTT
TRBJ2-1,TRBV5-1,NA,NA,CASSLDGDNEQFF,TGCGCCAGCAGCTTGGACGGGGACAATGAGCAGTTCTTC
TRBJ2-7,TRBV7-8,NA,NA,CASSIRQGLYEQYF,TGTGCCAGCAGCATAAGACAGGGACTCTACGAGCAGTACTTC
TRBJ2-2,TRBV4-1,NA,NA,CASSQVGAAGELFF,TGCGCCAGCAGCCAAGTGGGGGCAGCCGGGGAGCTGTTTTTT
TRBJ1-4,TRBV6-5,TRBD1,NA,CASGAIGTGSEKLFF,TGTGCCAGCGGGGCTATCGGGACAGGGAGTGAAAAACTGTTTTTT
TRBJ2-1,TRBV6-6,NA,NA,CASSYTWDEQFF,TGTGCCAGCAGTTACACCTGGGATGAGCAGTTCTTC
TRBJ2-1,TRBV7-9,TRBD2,NA,CASSFYLLVAGGYNEQFF,TGTGCCAGCAGCTTCTACCTACTGGTAGCGGGGGGGTACAATGAGCAGTTCTTC
TRBJ2-1,TRBV7-8,TRBD2,few,CASSTFSGTSGLRAQFF,TGTGCCAGCAGCACCTTTTCCGGGACTAGCGGACTCCGGGCGCAGTTCTTC
TRBJ2-2,TRBV11-2,NA,NA,CASSWDRNTGELFF,TGTGCCAGCAGCTGGGACCGGAACACCGGGGAGCTGTTTTTT